The present entry profiles one TCR beta chain with its context. This CDR3 is also generated by other DNA sequences in the sample. Trimming took 3 bases from V and 7 from J, leaving 6 bases between them. The CDR3 loop spans 12 amino acids. Only in-frame clones appear in the TCRdb table, and some are missing; sequencing was by immunoSEQ multiplex PCR. The sample consists of 150,000 to 200,000 clones, roughly 86% of them appearing once. The sample belongs to a study of blood T cell repertoires in COVID-19. On the study more broadly: T cells, B-cell-depleted T cells, or PBMCs provided the cDNA or gDNA that served as material.

The V gene is TRBV12-3 or TRBV12-4, the J gene TRBJ2-2, with D perhaps matching TRBD2 (5 bases). The sequencing input was peripheral blood. The TCR originated in a man aged 35-49 years with active or convalescent COVID-19. In nucleotides, the CDR3 is TGTGCCAGCAGTTTTGGGAGCGGGGAGCTGTTTTTT. Protein product: CASSFGSGELFF.